This T cell receptor (beta chain) is from a study of blood T cell repertoires in COVID-19 (dated by TCRdb to the early 2020s). Notes on the research overall: The collaborator samples originated in the United States, Italy and Spain and spanned the acute and convalescent phases of COVID-19. Where available, HLA class I and class II types were taken from metadata supplied by the sample provider and were not determined by assay-based typing. The repertoires were made available in a free public database intended to serve as a resource for research on the immune response to SARS-CoV-2. Nearly every sample came with metadata listing a de-identified subject ID, COVID-19 status, age in years and sex. The prospective study material was composed of cDNA or gDNA derived from T cells, B-cell-depleted T cells, or PBMCs. The dataset comprised deeply sampled blood TCRbeta repertoires from subjects exposed to, actively infected with, or recovered from COVID-19. Samples were obtained from the ongoing ImmuneRACE study (first 160 participants) and from 1,000 to 1,500 subjects provided by 6 global collaborators. The research as a whole found: The quantity of clinical and demographic metadata differed by source and by participant and was supplied without curation.

Collaborating institutions collected whole blood in K2EDTA tubes following their own protocols. For TCRbeta analysis, collaborators shipped samples in one of three forms: frozen whole blood, isolated PBMCs, or DNA extracted from either of those sample types. V drops 7 bases and J drops 5 bases, leaving 20 bases in between. The germline V gene (reference sequence) supplies CDR1 LNHDA and CDR2 SQIVND. Counted from cysteine to phenylalanine, this CDR3 has 16 amino acids. Left in the record is the CDR3 DNA by itself, 48 bases read in frame from the first base. In the case of this clone: No cognate antigen has been identified for it. The sample holds no much larger clone one base away, and base qualities are not on file.

The immunoSEQ Assay, a bias-controlled multiplex PCR, was used to amplify TCRbeta CDR3 regions from genomic DNA. On the study's bioinformatics: Nucleated cell counts per sample were estimated from amplification of reference gene primers within the assay. To quantify the absolute abundance of each unique TCRbeta CDR3 rearrangement, sequence reads were collapsed and filtered. For each sample, productive Simpson clonality was calculated by taking the square root of Simpson's diversity index across productive rearrangements. The immuneACCESS repertoire file appears here via TCRdb, limited to in-frame rearrangements. These files lack a portion of the clones; in checked studies, under half of the deficit traces to unresolved V genes, and the cause of the others is not known. Clone size and the V and J calls come from that table; the DNA yielded D and trimming. This sample gives 48,000 or so clones in total; about 85% of them show up just once. Clones ranked in the top ten supply over 4.5% of the sample.

The sequenced sample was peripheral blood. This clonotype was obtained from a woman between 55 and 75 years old with acute or convalescent COVID-19. This sequence uses TRBV19 and TRBJ2-2, with TRBD2 perhaps the D gene, on 6 matching bases. CDR3 region: CASKGGARVGTGELFF. At the DNA level, the sequence is TGTGCCAGTAAAGGAGGGGCCAGGGTAGGGACCGGGGAGCTGTTTTTT.